The sequence of this TCR beta chain was determined in a study of technical replicates of blood from a few donors. TCRdb keeps only in-frame clones here, not all; method: immunoSEQ multiplex PCR. Found here are around 57,000 clones, 94% of them singletons; the top ten hold approximately 0.2%. This CDR3 is 14 amino acids long. J lost 7 bases, V lost 3 bases, and 8 bases had no gene match. Germline V lookup: CDR1 SGHRS, CDR2 YFSETQ. What was sequenced was T cells isolated from PBMCs. The rearrangement uses TRBV5-1 and TRBJ2-5; 8 bases fit TRBD2. The TCR originated in a human donor in good health. CDR3 sequence: CASSSAPGGGTQYF. The CDR3, as DNA: TGCGCCAGCAGCTCCGCTCCCGGGGGGGGGACCCAGTACTTC. Using reference TRBV5-1 and TRBJ2-5 for the parts outside the CDR3, the full variable domain is KAGVTQTPRYLIKTRGQQVTLSCSPISGHRSVSWYQQTPGQGLQFLFEYFSETQRNKGNFPGRFSGRQFSNSRSEMNVSTLELGDSALYLCASSSAPGGGTQYFGPGTRLLVL.